Listed here are 11 T cell receptor beta chains from one sample, sequenced in a study of identical twins. TCRdb fed the 5' RACE reads into MiXCR, producing one record per CDR3 protein. The sample includes hundreds of thousands of distinct CDR3 sequences, under 8.5% of them seen just once. This sample was shared with a second study, whose subject was yellow fever vaccine responses in identical twins.

Sequencing was carried out using PBMCs. The receptors derive from a woman in her late teens or twenties in good health.

This clonotype has only a few counts. The gene calls are TRBV10-3 and TRBJ2-5; D ambiguous. The germline V and J ends were trimmed by 10 bases and 5 bases, with 11 bases remaining between them. The CDR3 contains 11 residues. CDR1 is ENHRY, CDR2 SYGVKD, per germline. The CDR3 bases are TGTGCCACCCGTATTGGGGAGACCCAGTACTTC. Translation: CATRIGETQYF.

In this sample, this clonotype turned up once. Because the CDR3 is missing its conserved closing phenylalanine or tryptophan, this is likely a read error. The gene calls are TRBV13 and TRBJ2-7; 13 bases are shared with TRBD2. In germline, CDR1 is PRHDT, CDR2 FYEKMQ (reference sequence). Trimming took 5 bases from V and 4 from J; bases not matched to a gene: 5. This CDR3 contains 15 residues. The CDR3 DNA follows: TGTGCCAGCAGCGCCCGGACTAGCGGGAGATACGAGCAGTACATC. Translation: CASSARTSGRYEQYI.

This clonotype was observed a handful of times. This chain links TRBV12-3 or TRBV12-4 with TRBJ2-1, with a possible D match to TRBD2 (5 bases). The CDR3 consists of 14 residues. The V and J ends lost 3 bases and 10 bases respectively, with 16 bases between them. In DNA, the CDR3 is TGTGCCAGCAGTTTCGGAGGTAGCCGACTGGAGCAGTTCTTC. It codes for CASSFGGSRLEQFF.

This clonotype was picked up a small number of times. The chain couples TRBV5-4 to TRBJ2-2; 7 bases line up with TRBD2. Germline CDR1 and CDR2: SGHNT and YYREEE (reference sequence). There are 16 residues in the CDR3. Trimming cost V 2 bases and J 5 bases; bases outside gene matches: 9. DNA for the CDR3: TGTGCCAGCAGCTTCGTGGCGGGGGTTGGTACCGGGGAGCTGTTTTTT. It specifies CASSFVAGVGTGELFF. The whole variable domain, remainder taken from reference TRBV5-4 and TRBJ2-2, is ETGVTQSPTHLIKTRGQQVTLRCSSQSGHNTVSWYQQALGQGPQFIFQYYREEENGRGNFPPRFSGLQFPNYSSELNVNALELDDSALYLCASSFVAGVGTGELFFGEGSRLTVL.

The chain links TRBV7-9 to TRBJ2-5, with D possibly being TRBD2 (5 bases). Trimming took 4 bases from V and 4 from J, leaving 16 bases between them. Germline CDR1 SEHNR, CDR2 FQNEAQ (reference sequence). The CDR3 consists of 15 residues. The CDR3 sequence: CASSSAGPVRETQYF. In DNA, the CDR3 is TGTGCCAGCAGCTCCGCGGGCCCCGTGAGAGAGACCCAGTACTTC.

The chain uses TRBV12-3 or TRBV12-4 and TRBJ2-5; TRBD1 is a possible D gene (6 bases). The germline V and J ends were trimmed by 9 bases and 5 bases, with 16 bases remaining between them. This CDR3 region has 13 residues. This CDR3 reads CASRSTGSETQYF. The CDR3 coding sequence is TGTGCCAGTAGATCGACAGGTAGCGAGACCCAGTACTTC.

This clonotype was counted ten times or more. V usage is TRBV12-3 or TRBV12-4 and J usage is TRBJ2-5, with D possibly being TRBD1 (5 bases). CDR3 length: 14 amino acids. Trimming removed 4 bases from V and 5 bases from J, with 14 bases in between. Here the CDR3 reads CASSWRQGGETQYF. The CDR3 region has the DNA TGTGCCAGCAGTTGGCGGCAGGGCGGCGAGACCCAGTACTTC.

This clonotype was seen a few times. The chain employs TRBV14 and TRBJ2-5, with TRBD1 matching over 7 bases. The CDR3 is 15 residues long. Germline-derived CDR1 and CDR2 are SGHDN and FVKESK. The trim removed 4 bases at V and 5 bases at J, leaving 10 bases unmatched. The CDR3 DNA sequence: TGTGCCAGCAGCCCACAGGGGCTGGTAGGGGAGACCCAGTACTTC. Residues: CASSPQGLVGETQYF.

This chain connects TRBV4-1 to TRBJ2-1; possibly TRBD2 for D (5 bases). CDR1 is MGHRA, CDR2 YSYEKL, per germline. The CDR3 is made up of 17 amino acids. Trimming left V 2 bases short and J 10 bases short, with 24 bases between. CDR3 nucleotides: TGCGCCAGCAGCCAAAGTCGGGCCCGGGATCTGGGTGGGGAGCAGTTCTTC. As protein: CASSQSRARDLGGEQFF.

There are many counts of this clonotype. V gene TRBV12-3 or TRBV12-4 combines with J gene TRBJ2-1, with a possible D match to TRBD2 (7 bases). The CDR3 sequence is 17 residues long. Deletions cut 4 bases from V and 2 bases from J, with 18 bases between. The CDR3 reads CASSSELGGGAYNEQFF. CDR3 coding DNA: TGTGCCAGCAGTTCTGAGCTAGGGGGAGGGGCCTACAATGAGCAGTTCTTC.

The V call is TRBV28, the J call TRBJ2-5; D gene uncertain. Per the germline V gene, CDR1 is MDHEN and CDR2 is SYDVKM. This CDR3 has 13 residues. With 3 bases removed from V and 4 bases from J, the gap between germline ends came to 9 bases. The CDR3 DNA reads as TGTGCCAGCAGTTTGGGTACAGTAGAGACCCAGTACTTC. This gives the protein CASSLGTVETQYF. Together with reference TRBV28 and TRBJ2-5, the CDR3 gives the full variable domain: DVKVTQSSRYLVKRTGEKVFLECVQDMDHENMFWYRQDPGLGLRLIYFSYDVKMKEKGDIPEGYSVSREKKERFSLILESASTNQTSMYLCASSLGTVETQYFGPGTRLLVL.